The 2 T cell receptor beta chains reported below all come from one sample, sequenced in a study of CXCR3-negative and CXCR3-positive naive CD8 T cells. TRB cDNA libraries were made by UMI-labeled 5' RACE. For each CDR3 protein, TCRdb gives one entry from its re-call of the 5' RACE reads, without DNA. The sample totals around 52,000 distinct CDR3 sequences. The sequencing sample was made of memory CD8+ T cells from blood. The receptors stem from a human donor in good health. Some clones in this sample may be carry-over from other donors' samples.

This clonotype ranks as medium-sized in terms of frequency. The chain couples TRBV7-6 to TRBJ2-1; the TRBD1 assignment by TCRdb is unverifiable without DNA. The CDR3 has 18 amino acids. Germline CDR1 is SGHVS and CDR2 is FNYEAQ. The CDR3 spells CASSLDFGGLGSYNEQFF.

CDR3 in amino acids: CASSSSRSTGTDTQYF. The rearrangement links TRBV21-1 to TRBJ2-3. TRBV21-1 is a pseudogene locus. This CDR3 contains 16 residues.